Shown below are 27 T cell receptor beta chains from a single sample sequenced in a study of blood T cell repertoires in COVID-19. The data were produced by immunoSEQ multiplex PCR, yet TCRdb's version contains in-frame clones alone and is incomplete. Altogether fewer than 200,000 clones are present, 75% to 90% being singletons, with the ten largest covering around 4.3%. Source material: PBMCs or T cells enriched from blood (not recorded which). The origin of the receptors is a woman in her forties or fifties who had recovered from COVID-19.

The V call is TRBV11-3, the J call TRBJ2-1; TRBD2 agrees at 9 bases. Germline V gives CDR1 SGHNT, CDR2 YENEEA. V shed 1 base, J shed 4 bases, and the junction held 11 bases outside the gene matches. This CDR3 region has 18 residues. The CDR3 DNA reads TGTGCCAGCAGCTTAGGGGGGGTTAGCGGGAGTTTGTACAATGAGCAGTTCTTC. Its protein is CASSLGGVSGSLYNEQFF.

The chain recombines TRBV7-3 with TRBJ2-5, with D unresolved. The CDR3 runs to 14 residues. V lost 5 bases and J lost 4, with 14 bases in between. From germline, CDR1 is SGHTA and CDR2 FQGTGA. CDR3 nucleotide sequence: TGTGCCAGCAGCCACCGTTCCGGCGGAGAGACCCAGTACTTC. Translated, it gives CASSHRSGGETQYF.

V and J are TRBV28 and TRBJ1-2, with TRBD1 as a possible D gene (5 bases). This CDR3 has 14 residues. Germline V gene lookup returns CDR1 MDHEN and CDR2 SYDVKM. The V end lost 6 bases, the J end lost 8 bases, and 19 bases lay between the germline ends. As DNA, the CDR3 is TGTGCCAGCAGCTTGCAATTTGCGGGGGGAGGCTACACCTTC. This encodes CASSLQFAGGGYTF.

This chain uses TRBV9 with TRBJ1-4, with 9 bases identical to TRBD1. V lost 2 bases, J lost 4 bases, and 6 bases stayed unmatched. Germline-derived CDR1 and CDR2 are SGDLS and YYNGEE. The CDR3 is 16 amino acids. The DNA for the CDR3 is TGTGCCAGCAGCGTCACAGGGGGCGCGGGTAATGAAAAACTGTTTTTT. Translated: CASSVTGGAGNEKLFF.

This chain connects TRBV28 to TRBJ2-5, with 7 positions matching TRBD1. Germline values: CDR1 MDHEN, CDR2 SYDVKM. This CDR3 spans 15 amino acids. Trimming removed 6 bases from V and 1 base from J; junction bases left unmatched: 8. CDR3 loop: CASSTREGAQETQYF. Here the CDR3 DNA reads TGTGCCAGCAGCACCAGAGAGGGGGCCCAAGAGACCCAGTACTTC.

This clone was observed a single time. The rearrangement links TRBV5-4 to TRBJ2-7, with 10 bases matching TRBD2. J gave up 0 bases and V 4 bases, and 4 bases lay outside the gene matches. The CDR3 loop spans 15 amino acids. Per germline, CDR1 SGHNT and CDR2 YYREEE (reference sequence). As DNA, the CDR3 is TGTGCCAGCAGCACTGGACTAGCGGCCTCCTACGAGCAGTACGTC. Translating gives CASSTGLAASYEQYV.

Written as DNA, the CDR3 is TGTGCTAGTGTCAGACAGGGGGAGAATGGCTACACCTTC. It is translated as CASVRQGENGYTF. The chain couples TRBV12-5 to TRBJ1-2; 9 bases are a match to TRBD1. The V gene's germline CDR1 is LGHNT and CDR2 FRNRAP. This CDR3 region has 13 residues. The ends lost 7 bases at V and 6 bases at J; junction bases unmatched: 6.

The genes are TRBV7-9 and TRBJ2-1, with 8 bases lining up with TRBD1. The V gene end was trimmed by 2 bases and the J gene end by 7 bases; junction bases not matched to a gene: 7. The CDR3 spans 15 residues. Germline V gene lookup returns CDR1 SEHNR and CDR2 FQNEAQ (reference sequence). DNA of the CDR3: TGTGCCAGCAGCTTATTAGGAGGACAGGGTAATGAGCAGTTCTTC. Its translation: CASSLLGGQGNEQFF.

CDR3 nucleotides: TGTGCTAGTGGTTTGGTACTGACAGGGGGAGGCCTGTATTTT. It is translated as CASGLVLTGGGLYF. This chain links TRBV12-5 with TRBJ2-3; TRBD1 matches 9 bases. CDR1 is LGHNT, CDR2 FRNRAP, per germline. The CDR3 loop spans 14 amino acids. The trim removed 0 bases at V and 14 bases at J, leaving 9 bases unmatched.

CDR3 coding DNA: TGTGCCAGCAGTCCTACTAGCGGCCAGCAGTTCTTC. The encoded protein is CASSPTSGQQFF. J is TRBJ2-1 and V is TRBV2; 8 positions match TRBD2. CDR3 length equals 12 residues. Looked up from germline, CDR1 is SNHLY and CDR2 is FYNNEI. V shed 5 bases and J 11 bases; nucleotides not matched to a gene: 5.

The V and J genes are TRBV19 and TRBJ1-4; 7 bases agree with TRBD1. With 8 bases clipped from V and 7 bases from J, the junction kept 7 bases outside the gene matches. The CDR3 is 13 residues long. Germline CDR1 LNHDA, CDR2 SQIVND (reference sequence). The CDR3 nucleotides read TGTGCCAGTGGCCGGGACAGAGTTGAAAAACTGTTTTTT. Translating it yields CASGRDRVEKLFF.

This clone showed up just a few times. The CDR3 is CASSFKLAGAFANTGELFF. Written as DNA, the CDR3 is TGTGCCAGCAGCTTTAAACTAGCGGGAGCTTTCGCGAACACCGGGGAGCTGTTTTTT. This chain connects TRBV7-8 to TRBJ2-2; 11 bases line up with TRBD2. This CDR3 is built from 19 residues. Germline-derived CDR1 and CDR2 are SGHVS and FQNEAQ. V was pared by 3 bases and J by 0 bases, with 9 bases of the junction left unmatched.

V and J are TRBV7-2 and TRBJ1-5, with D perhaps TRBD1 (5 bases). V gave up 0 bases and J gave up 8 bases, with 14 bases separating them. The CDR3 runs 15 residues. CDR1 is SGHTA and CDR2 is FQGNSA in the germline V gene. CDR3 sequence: CASSLAWGTGEPQHF. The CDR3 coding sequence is TGTGCCAGCAGCTTAGCGTGGGGGACTGGGGAGCCCCAGCATTTT.

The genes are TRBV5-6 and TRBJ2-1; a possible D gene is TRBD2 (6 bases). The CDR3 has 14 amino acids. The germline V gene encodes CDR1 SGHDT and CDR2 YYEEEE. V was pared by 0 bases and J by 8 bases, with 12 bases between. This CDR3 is CASSLAASAYEQFF. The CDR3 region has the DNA TGTGCCAGCAGCTTGGCGGCTAGCGCTTATGAGCAGTTCTTC.

CDR3 amino acids: CASSDPNSNYGYTF. CDR3 coding DNA: TGTGCCAGCAGTGACCCCAACTCTAACTATGGCTACACCTTC. The rearrangement joins TRBV25-1 to TRBJ1-2; D is unclear. The CDR3 runs 14 residues. Trimming left V 3 bases short and J 0 bases short, with 8 bases between. The germline gives CDR1 MGHDK, CDR2 SYGVNS.

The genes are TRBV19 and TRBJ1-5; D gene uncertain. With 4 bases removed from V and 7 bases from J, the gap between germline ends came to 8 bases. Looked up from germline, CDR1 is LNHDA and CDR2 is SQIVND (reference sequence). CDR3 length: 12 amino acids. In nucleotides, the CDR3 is TGTGCCAGTAGTAAGGAGGGCCAGCCCCAGCATTTT. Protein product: CASSKEGQPQHF.

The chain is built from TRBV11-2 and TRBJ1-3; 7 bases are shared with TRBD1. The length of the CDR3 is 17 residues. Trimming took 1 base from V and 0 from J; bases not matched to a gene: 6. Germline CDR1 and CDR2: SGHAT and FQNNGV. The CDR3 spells CASSLGSRGYSGNTIYF. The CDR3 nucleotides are TGTGCCAGCAGCTTAGGGAGCAGGGGGTACTCTGGAAACACCATATATTTT.

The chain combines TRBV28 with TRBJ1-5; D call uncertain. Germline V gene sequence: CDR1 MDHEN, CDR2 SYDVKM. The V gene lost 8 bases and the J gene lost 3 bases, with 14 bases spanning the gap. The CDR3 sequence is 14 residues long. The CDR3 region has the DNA TGTGCCAGCCGTGGCGGGGTCCCCAATCAGCCCCAGCATTTT. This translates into CASRGGVPNQPQHF.

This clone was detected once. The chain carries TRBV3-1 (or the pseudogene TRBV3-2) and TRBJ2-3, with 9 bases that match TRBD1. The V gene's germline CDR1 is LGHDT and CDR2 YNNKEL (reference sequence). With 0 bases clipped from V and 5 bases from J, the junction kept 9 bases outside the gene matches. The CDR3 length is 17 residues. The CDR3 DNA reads TGTGCCAGCAGCCAAGATAGAGTAGCGACAGGGGGAGATACGCAGTATTTT. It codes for CASSQDRVATGGDTQYF.

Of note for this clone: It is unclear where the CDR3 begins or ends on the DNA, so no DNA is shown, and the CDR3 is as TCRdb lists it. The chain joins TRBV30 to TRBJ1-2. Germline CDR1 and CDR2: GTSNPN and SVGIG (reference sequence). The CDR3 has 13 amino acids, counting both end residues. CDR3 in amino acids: CAWGIGTSVGGTF.

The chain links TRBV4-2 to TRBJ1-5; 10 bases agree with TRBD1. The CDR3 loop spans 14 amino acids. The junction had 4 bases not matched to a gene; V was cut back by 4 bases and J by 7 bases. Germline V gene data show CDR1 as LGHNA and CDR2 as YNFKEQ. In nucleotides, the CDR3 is TGTGCCAGCAGCCGGGACAGGGGAGACCAGCCCCAGCATTTT. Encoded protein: CASSRDRGDQPQHF.

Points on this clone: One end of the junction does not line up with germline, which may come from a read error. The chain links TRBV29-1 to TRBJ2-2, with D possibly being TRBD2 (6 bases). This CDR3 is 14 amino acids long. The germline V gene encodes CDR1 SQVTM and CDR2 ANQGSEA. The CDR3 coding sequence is TGCAGCATTGATCCGGGACTGACTACCGGGGAGCTGTTTTTT. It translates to CSIDPGLTTGELFF.

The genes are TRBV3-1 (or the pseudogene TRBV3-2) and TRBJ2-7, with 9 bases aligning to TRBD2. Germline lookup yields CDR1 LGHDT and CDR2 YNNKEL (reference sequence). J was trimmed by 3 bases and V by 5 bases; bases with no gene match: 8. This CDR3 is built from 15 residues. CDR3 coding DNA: TGTGCCAGCAGCAATTATCGGACTAGCGACTACGAGCAGTACGTC. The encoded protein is CASSNYRTSDYEQYV.

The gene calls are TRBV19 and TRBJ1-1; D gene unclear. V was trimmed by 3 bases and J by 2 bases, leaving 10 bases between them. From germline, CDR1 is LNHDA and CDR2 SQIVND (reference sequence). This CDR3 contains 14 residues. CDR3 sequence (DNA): TGTGCCAGTAGTATTGGCAGATCAAACACTGAAGCTTTCTTT. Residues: CASSIGRSNTEAFF.

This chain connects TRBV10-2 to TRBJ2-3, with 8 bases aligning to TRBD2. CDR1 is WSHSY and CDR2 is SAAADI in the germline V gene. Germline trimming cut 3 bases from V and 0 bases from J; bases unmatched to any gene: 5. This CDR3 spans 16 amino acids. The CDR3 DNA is TGCGCCAGCAGTGACAGGGTAGCGGGGAGCACAGATACGCAGTATTTT. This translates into CASSDRVAGSTDTQYF.

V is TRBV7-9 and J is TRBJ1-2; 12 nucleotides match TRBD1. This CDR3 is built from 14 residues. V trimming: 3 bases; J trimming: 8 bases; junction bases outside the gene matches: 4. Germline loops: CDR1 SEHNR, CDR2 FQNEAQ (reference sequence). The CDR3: CASSLGQGAPGYTF. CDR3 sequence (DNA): TGTGCCAGCAGCTTGGGACAGGGGGCGCCCGGCTACACCTTC.

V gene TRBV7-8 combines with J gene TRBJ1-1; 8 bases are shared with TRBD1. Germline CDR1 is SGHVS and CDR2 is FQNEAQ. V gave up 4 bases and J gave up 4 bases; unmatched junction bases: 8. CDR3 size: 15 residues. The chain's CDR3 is CASSSRRGLGTEAFF. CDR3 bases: TGTGCCAGCAGCTCTCGCAGGGGGCTAGGCACTGAAGCTTTCTTT.